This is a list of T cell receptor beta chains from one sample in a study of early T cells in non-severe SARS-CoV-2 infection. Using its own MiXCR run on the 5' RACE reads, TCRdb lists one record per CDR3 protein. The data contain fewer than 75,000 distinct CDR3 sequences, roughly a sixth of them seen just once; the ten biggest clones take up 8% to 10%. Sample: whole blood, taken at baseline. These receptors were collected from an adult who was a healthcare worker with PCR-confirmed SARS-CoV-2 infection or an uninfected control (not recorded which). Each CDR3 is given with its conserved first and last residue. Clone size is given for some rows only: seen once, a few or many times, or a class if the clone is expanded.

CASSLVGRNTGELFF | TRBJ2-2 | TRBV7-8 | 15 | few
CASSDTTGVYGYTF | TRBJ1-2 | TRBV25-1 | 14 | many
CASRGRTTSNQPQHF | TRBJ1-5 | TRBV14 | 15 | few
CAWEGQESSYNSPLHF | TRBJ1-6 | TRBV30 | 16 | few
CASSPQAGLADEQYF | TRBJ2-7 | TRBV5-1 | 15 | .
CASSQGTGTYEQYF | TRBJ2-7 | TRBV4-3 | 14 | .
CASSAGTGGTQYF | TRBJ2-5 | TRBV11-2 | 13 | few
CASPREVDYEQYF | TRBJ2-7 | TRBV21-1 | 13 | .
CASSRGTSSTEAFF | TRBJ1-1 | TRBV6-5 | 14 | .
CASSVSGGGQETQYF | TRBJ2-5 | TRBV9 | 15 | few
CASSYVGRNNEQFF | TRBJ2-1 | TRBV6-2/TRBV6-3 | 14 | many
CASSSGQSNTGELFF | TRBJ2-2 | TRBV11-2 | 15 | .
CASGLGTSPRAFF | TRBJ1-1 | TRBV12-5 | 13 | .
CASSIEGRGGYTF | TRBJ1-2 | TRBV19 | 13 | .
CASSSRDRGTEAFF | TRBJ1-1 | TRBV12-3/TRBV12-4 | 14 | .
CASSKRGSSYEQYF | TRBJ2-7 | TRBV7-2 | 14 | few
CASSPGTGPREAFF | TRBJ1-1 | TRBV5-6 | 14 | .
CASSLFGTSTDTQYF | TRBJ2-3 | TRBV5-1 | 15 | .
CASSQGFKAVEQFF | TRBJ2-1 | TRBV4-1 | 14 | many
CASSPQANRRYGYTF | TRBJ1-2 | TRBV18 | 15 | .
CASNTQGQETQYF | TRBJ2-5 | TRBV18 | 13 | .
CASRRTGVNTEAFF | TRBJ1-1 | TRBV27 | 14 | .